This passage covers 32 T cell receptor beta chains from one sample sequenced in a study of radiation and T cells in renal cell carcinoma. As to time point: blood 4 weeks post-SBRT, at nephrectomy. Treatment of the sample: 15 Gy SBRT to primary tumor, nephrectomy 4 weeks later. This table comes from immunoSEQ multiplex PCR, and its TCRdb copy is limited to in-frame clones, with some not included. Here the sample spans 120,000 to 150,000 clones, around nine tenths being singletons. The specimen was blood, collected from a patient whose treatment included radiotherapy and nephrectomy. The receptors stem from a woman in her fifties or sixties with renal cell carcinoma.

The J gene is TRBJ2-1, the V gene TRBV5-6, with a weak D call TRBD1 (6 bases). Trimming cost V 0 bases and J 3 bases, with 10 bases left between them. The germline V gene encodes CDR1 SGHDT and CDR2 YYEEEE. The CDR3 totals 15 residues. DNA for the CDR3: TGTGCCAGCAGCTTGGCAGGGGATCGCTACAATGAGCAGTTCTTC. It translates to CASSLAGDRYNEQFF.

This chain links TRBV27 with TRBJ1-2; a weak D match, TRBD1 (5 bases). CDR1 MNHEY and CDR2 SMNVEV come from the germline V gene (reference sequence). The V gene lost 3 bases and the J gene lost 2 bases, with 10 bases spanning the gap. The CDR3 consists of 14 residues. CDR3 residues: CASSFQGTNYGYTF. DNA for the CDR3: TGTGCCAGCAGTTTTCAGGGTACAAACTATGGCTACACCTTC.

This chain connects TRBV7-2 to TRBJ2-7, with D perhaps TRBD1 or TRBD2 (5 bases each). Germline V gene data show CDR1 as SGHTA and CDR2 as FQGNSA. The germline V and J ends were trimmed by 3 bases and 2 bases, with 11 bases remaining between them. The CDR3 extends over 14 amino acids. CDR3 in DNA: TGTGCCAGCAGCTTGGGGACCCCCGCCTACGAGCAGTACTTC. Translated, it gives CASSLGTPAYEQYF.

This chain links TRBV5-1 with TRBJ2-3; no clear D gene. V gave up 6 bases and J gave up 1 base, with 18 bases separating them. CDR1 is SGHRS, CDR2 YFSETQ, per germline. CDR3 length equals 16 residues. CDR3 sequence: CASTPQTGQGTDTQYF. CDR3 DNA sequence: TGCGCCAGCACACCCCAAACCGGGCAGGGCACAGATACGCAGTATTTT.

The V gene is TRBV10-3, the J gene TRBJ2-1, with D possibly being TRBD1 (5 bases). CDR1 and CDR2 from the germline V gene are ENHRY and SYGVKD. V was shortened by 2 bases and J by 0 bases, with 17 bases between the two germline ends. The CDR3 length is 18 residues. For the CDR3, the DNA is TGTGCCATCAGTGAGACAGGAACTGAGACCAGCTCCTACAATGAGCAGTTCTTC. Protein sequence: CAISETGTETSSYNEQFF.

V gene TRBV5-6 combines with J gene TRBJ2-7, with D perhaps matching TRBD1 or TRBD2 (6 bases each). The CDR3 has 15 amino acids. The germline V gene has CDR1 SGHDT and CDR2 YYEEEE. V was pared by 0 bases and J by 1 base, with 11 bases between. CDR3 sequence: CASSLAGGRSYEQYF. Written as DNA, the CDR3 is TGTGCCAGCAGCTTGGCTGGGGGGCGATCCTACGAGCAGTACTTC.

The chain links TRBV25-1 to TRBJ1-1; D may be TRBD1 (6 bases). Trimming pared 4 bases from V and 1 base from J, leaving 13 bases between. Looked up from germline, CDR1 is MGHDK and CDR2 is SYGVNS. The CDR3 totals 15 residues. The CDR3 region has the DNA TGTGCCAGCAGTGCTTCCGGACAGCCGAACACTGAAGCTTTCTTT. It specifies CASSASGQPNTEAFF.

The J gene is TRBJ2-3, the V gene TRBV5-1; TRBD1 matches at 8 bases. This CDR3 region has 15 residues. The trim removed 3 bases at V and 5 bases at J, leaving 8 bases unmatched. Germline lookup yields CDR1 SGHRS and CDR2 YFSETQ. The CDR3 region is CASSWGGQGGDTQYF. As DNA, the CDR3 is TGCGCCAGCAGCTGGGGAGGACAGGGTGGAGATACGCAGTATTTT.

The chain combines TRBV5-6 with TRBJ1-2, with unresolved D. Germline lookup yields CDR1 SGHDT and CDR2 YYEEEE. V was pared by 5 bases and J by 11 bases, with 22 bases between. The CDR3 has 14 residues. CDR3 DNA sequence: TGTGCCAGCAGGCCCCGGGGAATACCATTTGCGTACACCTTC. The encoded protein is CASRPRGIPFAYTF.

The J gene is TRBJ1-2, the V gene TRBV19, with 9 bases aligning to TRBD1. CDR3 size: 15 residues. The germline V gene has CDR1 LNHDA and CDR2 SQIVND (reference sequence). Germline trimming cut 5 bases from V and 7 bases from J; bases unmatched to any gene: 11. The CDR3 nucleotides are TGTGCCAGTAGTCCGTCACAGGGGGCAAGGGGTGGCTACACCTTC. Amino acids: CASSPSQGARGGYTF.

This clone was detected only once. CDR3: CASLDRANYGYTF. For the CDR3, the DNA is TGTGCCAGCCTGGACAGGGCTAACTATGGCTACACCTTC. The rearrangement joins TRBV6-5 to TRBJ1-2; 8 nucleotides align to TRBD1. The V gene end was trimmed by 8 bases and the J gene end by 0 bases; junction bases not matched to a gene: 2. The CDR3 runs to 13 residues. Germline V CDR1 and CDR2: MNHEY, SVGAGI.

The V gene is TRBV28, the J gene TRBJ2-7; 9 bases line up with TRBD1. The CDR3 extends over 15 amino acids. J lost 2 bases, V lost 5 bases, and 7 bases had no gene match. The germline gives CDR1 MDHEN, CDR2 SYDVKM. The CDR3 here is CASSTFRDRAYEQYF. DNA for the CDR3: TGTGCCAGCAGTACCTTCCGGGACAGGGCCTACGAGCAGTACTTC.

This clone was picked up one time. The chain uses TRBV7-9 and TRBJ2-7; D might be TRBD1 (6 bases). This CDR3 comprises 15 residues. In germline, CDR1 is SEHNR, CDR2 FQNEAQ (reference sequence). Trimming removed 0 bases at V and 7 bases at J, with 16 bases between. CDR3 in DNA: TGTGCCAGCAGCTTAGCACAGGGAAATTCAGAAGAGCAGTACTTC. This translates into CASSLAQGNSEEQYF.

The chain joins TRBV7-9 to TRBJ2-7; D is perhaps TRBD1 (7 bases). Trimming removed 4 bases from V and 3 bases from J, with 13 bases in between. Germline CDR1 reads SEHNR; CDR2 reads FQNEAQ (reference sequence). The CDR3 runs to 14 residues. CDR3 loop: CASSSSRGVYEQYF. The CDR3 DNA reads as TGTGCCAGCAGCTCCAGCAGGGGGGTCTACGAGCAGTACTTC.

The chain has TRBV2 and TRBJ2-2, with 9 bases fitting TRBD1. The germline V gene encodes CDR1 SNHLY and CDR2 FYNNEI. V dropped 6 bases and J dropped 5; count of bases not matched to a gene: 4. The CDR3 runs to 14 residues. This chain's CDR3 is CASRAGTGTGELFF. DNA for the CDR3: TGTGCCAGCAGGGCCGGGACAGGGACCGGGGAGCTGTTTTTT.

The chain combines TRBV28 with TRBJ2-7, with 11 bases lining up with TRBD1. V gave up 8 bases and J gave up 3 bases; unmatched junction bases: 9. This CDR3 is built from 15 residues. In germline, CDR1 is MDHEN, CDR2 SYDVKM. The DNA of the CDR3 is TGTGCCAGCTCGGGACAGGGGGGAGGCCACTACGAGCAGTACTTC. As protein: CASSGQGGGHYEQYF.

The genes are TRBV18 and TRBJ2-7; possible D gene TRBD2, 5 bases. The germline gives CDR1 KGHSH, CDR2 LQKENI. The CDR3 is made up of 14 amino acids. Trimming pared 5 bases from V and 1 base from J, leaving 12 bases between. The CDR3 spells CASSAGSSSYEQYF. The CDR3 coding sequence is TGTGCCAGCTCAGCGGGTTCCTCTTCCTACGAGCAGTACTTC.

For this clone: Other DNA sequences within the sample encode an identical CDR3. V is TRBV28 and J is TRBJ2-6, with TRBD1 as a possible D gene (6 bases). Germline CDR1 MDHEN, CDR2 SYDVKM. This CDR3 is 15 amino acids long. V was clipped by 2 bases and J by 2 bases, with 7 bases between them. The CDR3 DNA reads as TGTGCCAGCAGTTTAGCAGGGGCTGGGGCCAACGTCCTGACTTTC. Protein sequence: CASSLAGAGANVLTF.

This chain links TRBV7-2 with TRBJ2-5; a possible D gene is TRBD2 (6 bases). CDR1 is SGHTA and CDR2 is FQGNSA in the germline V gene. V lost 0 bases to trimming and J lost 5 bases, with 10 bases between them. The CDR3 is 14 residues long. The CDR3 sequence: CASSLAGRGETQYF. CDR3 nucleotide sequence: TGTGCCAGCAGCTTAGCCGGGAGAGGGGAGACCCAGTACTTC.

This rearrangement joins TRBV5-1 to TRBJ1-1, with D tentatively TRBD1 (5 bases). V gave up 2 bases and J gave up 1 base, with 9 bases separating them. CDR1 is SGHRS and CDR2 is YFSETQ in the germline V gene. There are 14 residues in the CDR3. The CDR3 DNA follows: TGCGCCAGCAGCTTCGAGACAGCGAACACTGAAGCTTTCTTT. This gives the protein CASSFETANTEAFF. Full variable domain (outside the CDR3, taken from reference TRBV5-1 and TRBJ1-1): KAGVTQTPRYLIKTRGQQVTLSCSPISGHRSVSWYQQTPGQGLQFLFEYFSETQRNKGNFPGRFSGRQFSNSRSEMNVSTLELGDSALYLCASSFETANTEAFFGQGTRLTVV.

CDR3 sequence reads: CASSQNGEKLFF. As DNA, the CDR3 is TGTGCCAGCAGCCAAAATGGGGAAAAACTGTTTTTT. The chain recombines TRBV9 with TRBJ1-4; D ambiguous. CDR1 and CDR2 (germline): SGDLS, YYNGEE. The CDR3 is 12 amino acids. V was trimmed by 4 bases and J by 8 bases, leaving 9 bases between them.

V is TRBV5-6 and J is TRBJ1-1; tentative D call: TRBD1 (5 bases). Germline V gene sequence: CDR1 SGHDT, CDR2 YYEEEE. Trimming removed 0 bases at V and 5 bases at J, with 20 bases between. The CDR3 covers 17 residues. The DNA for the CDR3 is TGTGCCAGCAGCTTGGTAATGGGACTCCCGGAGAGGACTGAAGCTTTCTTT. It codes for CASSLVMGLPERTEAFF. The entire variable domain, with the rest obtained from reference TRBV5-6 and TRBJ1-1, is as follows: DAGVTQSPTHLIKTRGQQVTLRCSPKSGHDTVSWYQQALGQGPQFIFQYYEEEERQRGNFPDRFSGHQFPNYSSELNVNALLLGDSALYLCASSLVMGLPERTEAFFGQGTRLTVV.

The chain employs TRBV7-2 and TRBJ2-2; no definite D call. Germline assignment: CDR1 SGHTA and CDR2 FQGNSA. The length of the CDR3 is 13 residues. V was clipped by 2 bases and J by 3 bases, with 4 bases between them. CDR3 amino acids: CASSLPHTGELFF. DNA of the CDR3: TGTGCCAGCAGCTTACCGCACACCGGGGAGCTGTTTTTT.

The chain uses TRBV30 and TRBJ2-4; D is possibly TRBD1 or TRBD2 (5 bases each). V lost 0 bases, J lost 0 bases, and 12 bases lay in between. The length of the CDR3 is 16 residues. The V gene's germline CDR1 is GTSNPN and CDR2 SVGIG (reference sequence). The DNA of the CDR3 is TGTGCCTGGAGTGTCCCCGGGGCTGTAGCCAAAAACATTCAGTACTTC. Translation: CAWSVPGAVAKNIQYF. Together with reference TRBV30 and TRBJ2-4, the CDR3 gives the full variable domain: SQTIHQWPATLVQPVGSPLSLECTVEGTSNPNLYWYRQAAGRGLQLLFYSVGIGQISSEVPQNLSASRPQDRQFILSSKKLLLSDSGFYLCAWSVPGAVAKNIQYFGAGTRLSVL.

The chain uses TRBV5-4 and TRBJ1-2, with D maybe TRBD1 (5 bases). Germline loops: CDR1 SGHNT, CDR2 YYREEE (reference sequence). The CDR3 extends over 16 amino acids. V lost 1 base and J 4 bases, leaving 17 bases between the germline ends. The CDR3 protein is CASSLPSGPGGYGYTF. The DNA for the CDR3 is TGTGCCAGCAGCTTGCCCTCGGGACCCGGAGGCTATGGCTACACCTTC.

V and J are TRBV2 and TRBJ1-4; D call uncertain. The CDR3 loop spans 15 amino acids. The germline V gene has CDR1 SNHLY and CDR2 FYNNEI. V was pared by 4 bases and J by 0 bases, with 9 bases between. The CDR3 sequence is CASSAAVTTNEKLFF. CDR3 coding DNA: TGTGCCAGCAGTGCGGCGGTCACAACTAATGAAAAACTGTTTTTT.

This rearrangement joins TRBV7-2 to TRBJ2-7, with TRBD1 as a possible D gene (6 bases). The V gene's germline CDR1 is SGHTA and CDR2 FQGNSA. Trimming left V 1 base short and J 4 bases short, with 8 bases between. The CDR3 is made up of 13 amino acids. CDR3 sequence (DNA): TGTGCCAGCAGCTTAGTAAGGGGGTACGAGCAGTACTTC. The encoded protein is CASSLVRGYEQYF. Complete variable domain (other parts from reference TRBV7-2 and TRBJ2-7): GAGVSQSPSNKVTEKGKDVELRCDPISGHTALYWYRQSLGQGLEFLIYFQGNSAPDKSGLPSDRFSAERTGGSVSTLTIQRTQQEDSAVYLCASSLVRGYEQYFGPGTRLTVT.

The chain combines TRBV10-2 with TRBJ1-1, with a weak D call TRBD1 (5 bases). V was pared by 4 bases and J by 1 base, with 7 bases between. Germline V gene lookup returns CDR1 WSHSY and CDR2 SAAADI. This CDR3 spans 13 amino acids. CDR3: CASSVDRNTEAFF. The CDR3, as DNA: TGCGCCAGCAGTGTAGACAGGAACACTGAAGCTTTCTTT.

The DNA for the CDR3 is TGCGCCAGCAGTGATAAGGACAGGGGGCGAAGTGAGCAGTTCTTC. This encodes CASSDKDRGRSEQFF. The V call is TRBV10-1, the J call TRBJ2-1; TRBD1 agrees at 11 bases. The CDR3 runs 15 residues. V was clipped by 3 bases and J by 9 bases; unmatched bases: 7. Germline V CDR1 and CDR2: WNHNN, SYGVQD (reference sequence).

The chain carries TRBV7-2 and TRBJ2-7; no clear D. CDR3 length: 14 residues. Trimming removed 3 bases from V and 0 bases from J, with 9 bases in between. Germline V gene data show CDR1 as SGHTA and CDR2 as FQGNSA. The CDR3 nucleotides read TGTGCCAGCAGCTTGAACCCACGCTCCTACGAGCAGTACTTC. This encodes CASSLNPRSYEQYF. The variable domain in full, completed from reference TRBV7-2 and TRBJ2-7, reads GAGVSQSPSNKVTEKGKDVELRCDPISGHTALYWYRQSLGQGLEFLIYFQGNSAPDKSGLPSDRFSAERTGGSVSTLTIQRTQQEDSAVYLCASSLNPRSYEQYFGPGTRLTVT.

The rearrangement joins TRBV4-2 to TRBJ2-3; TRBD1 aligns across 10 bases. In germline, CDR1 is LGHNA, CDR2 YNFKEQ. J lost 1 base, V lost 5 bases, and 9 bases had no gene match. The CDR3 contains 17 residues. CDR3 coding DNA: TGTGCCAGCAGCGCTGGGATGGGACAGGGGCGCACAGATACGCAGTATTTT. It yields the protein CASSAGMGQGRTDTQYF.

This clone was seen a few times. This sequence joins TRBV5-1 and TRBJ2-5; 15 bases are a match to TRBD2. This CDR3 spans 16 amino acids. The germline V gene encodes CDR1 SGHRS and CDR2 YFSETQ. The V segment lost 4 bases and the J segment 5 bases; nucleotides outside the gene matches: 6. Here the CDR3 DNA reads TGCGCCAGCAGCCAGGGACTAGCGGGAGGTGTCGAGACCCAGTACTTC. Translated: CASSQGLAGGVETQYF.